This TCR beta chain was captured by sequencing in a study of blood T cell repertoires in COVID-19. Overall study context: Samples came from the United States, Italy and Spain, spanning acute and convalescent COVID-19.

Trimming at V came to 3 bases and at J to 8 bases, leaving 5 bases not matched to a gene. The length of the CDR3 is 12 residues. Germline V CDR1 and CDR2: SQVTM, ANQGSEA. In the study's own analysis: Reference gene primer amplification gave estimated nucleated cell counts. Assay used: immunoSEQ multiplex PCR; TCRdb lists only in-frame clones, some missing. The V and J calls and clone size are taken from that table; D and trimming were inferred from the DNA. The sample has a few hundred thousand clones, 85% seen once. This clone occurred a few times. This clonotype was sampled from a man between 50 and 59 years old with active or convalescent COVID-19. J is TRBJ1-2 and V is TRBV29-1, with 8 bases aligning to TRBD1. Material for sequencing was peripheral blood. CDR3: CSVERTGRGYTF. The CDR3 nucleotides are TGCAGCGTTGAGCGGACAGGGAGAGGCTACACCTTC.